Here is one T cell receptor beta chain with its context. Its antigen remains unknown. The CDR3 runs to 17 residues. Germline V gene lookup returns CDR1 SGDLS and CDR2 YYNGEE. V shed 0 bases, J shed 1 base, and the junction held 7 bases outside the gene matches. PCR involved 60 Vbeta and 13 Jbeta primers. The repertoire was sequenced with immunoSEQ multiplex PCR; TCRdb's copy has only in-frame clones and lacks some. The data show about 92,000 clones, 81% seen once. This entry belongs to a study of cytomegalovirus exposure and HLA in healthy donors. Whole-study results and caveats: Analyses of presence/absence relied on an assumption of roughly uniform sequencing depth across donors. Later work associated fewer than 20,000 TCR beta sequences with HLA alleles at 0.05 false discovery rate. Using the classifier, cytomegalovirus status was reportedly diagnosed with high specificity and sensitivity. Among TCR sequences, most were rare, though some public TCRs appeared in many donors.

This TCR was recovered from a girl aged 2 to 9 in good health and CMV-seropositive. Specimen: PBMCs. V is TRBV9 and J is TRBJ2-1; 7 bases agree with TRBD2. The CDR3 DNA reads TGTGCCAGCAGCGTAGGGAGGGGACTAAAGTCCTACAATGAGCAGTTCTTC. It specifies CASSVGRGLKSYNEQFF.